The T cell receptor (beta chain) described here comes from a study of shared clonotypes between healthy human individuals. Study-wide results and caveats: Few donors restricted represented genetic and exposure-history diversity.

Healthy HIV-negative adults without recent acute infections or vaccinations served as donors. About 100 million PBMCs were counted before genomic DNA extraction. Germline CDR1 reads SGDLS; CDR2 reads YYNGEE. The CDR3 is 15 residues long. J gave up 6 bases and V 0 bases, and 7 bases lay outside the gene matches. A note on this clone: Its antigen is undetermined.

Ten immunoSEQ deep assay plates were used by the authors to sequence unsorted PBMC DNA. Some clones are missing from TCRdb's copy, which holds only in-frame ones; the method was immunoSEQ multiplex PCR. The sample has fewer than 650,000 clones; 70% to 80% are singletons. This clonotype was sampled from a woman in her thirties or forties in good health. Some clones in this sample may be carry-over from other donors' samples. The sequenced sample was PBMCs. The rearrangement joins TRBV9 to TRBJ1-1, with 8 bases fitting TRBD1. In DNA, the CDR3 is TGTGCCAGCAGCGTAGTTGACAGGGGTTTCGCTGAAGCTTTCTTT. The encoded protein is CASSVVDRGFAEAFF.